Presented here are 31 T cell receptor beta chains from one specimen sequenced in a study of blood T cells in healthy people across ages. Primed by a sample-barcoded 5' primer and a J-beta primer mix, a second PCR proceeded for 7 to 11 cycles. A single record per CDR3 protein comes from TCRdb applying MiXCR to the 5' RACE reads. The sample includes 1 million or so distinct CDR3 sequences, under 55% of them seen just once. Sequencing used blood. The source of these receptors is a woman aged 55-69 years in good health.

The rearrangement links TRBV4-1 to TRBJ2-1; D gene unclear. Between the trimmed V and J ends, which lost 3 bases and 2 bases, there was a span of 14 bases. Germline loops: CDR1 MGHRA, CDR2 YSYEKL. The CDR3 extends over 16 amino acids. This CDR3 reads CASSHLDIVPYNEQFF. DNA of the CDR3: TGCGCCAGCAGCCACCTCGACATCGTCCCCTACAATGAGCAGTTCTTC.

The V gene is TRBV20-1, the J gene TRBJ2-7, with TRBD2 identical over 10 bases. CDR1 is DFQATT, CDR2 SNEGSKA, per germline (reference sequence). Unmatched junction bases numbered 12, after V lost 6 bases and J lost 7 bases. The CDR3 runs 14 residues. The CDR3 nucleotides are TGCAGTGCCACCTCTAGCGGGAGCTCCAATGAGCAGTACTTC. Amino acid sequence: CSATSSGSSNEQYF.

The chain joins TRBV9 to TRBJ2-3, with 10 bases identical to TRBD2. The V segment lost 3 bases and the J segment 2 bases; nucleotides outside the gene matches: 12. Germline lookup yields CDR1 SGDLS and CDR2 YYNGEE. CDR3 length: 18 amino acids. The CDR3 sequence: CASSALSGRSPNTDTQYF. The CDR3 DNA sequence: TGTGCCAGCAGCGCCCTTAGCGGGAGGAGTCCAAACACAGATACGCAGTATTTT.

The genes are TRBV29-1 and TRBJ2-4, with D possibly matching TRBD2 (5 bases). Trimming took off 7 bases at V and 9 bases at J, with 13 bases between the two ends. CDR1 is SQVTM, CDR2 ANQGSEA, per germline. CDR3 length: 11 amino acids. The CDR3, as DNA: TGCAGCGCTAGCCTAGGTGGCATTCAGTACTTC. Its protein is CSASLGGIQYF. Full variable domain (outside the CDR3, taken from reference TRBV29-1 and TRBJ2-4): SAVISQKPSRDICQRGTSLTIQCQVDSQVTMMFWYRQQPGQSLTLIATANQGSEATYESGFVIDKFPISRPNLTFSTLTVSNMSPEDSSIYLCSASLGGIQYFGAGTRLSVL.

The chain couples TRBV2 to TRBJ2-5; TRBD1 is a possible D gene (6 bases). CDR1 and CDR2 (germline): SNHLY, FYNNEI. The CDR3 contains 13 residues. Trimming removed 6 bases at V and 0 bases at J, with 8 bases between. CDR3 DNA sequence: TGTGCCAGCAGGGGGGCCTACCAAGAGACCCAGTACTTC. It yields the protein CASRGAYQETQYF. Looking up the rest from reference TRBV2 and TRBJ2-5 gives the full variable domain: EPEVTQTPSHQVTQMGQEVILRCVPISNHLYFYWYRQILGQKVEFLVSFYNNEISEKSEIFDDQFSVERPDGSNFTLKIRSTKLEDSAMYFCASRGAYQETQYFGPGTRLLVL.

V gene TRBV10-3 combines with J gene TRBJ2-7, with 11 bases that match TRBD1. V shed 6 bases, J shed 4 bases, and the junction held 8 bases outside the gene matches. Germline-derived CDR1 and CDR2 are ENHRY and SYGVKD. The CDR3 extends over 15 amino acids. The CDR3 nucleotides read TGTGCCATCAGCGGGACCGGGACAGGGGGGTACGAGCAGTACTTC. Translating gives CAISGTGTGGYEQYF.

This clonotype showed up just a few times. The chain links TRBV27 to TRBJ2-1; TRBD1 agrees at 8 bases. This CDR3 has 17 residues. The germline gives CDR1 MNHEY, CDR2 SMNVEV (reference sequence). Trimming cost V 2 bases and J 10 bases; bases outside gene matches: 16. CDR3 coding DNA: TGTGCCAGCAGTTTAATCCCGACAGGGGTCTTGATCCCCGAGCAGTTCTTC. This encodes CASSLIPTGVLIPEQFF.

The gene calls are TRBV20-1 and TRBJ2-7, with D perhaps matching TRBD1 (6 bases). CDR1 and CDR2 (germline): DFQATT, SNEGSKA (reference sequence). V was trimmed by 0 bases and J by 1 base, leaving 13 bases between them. The CDR3 contains 15 residues. The CDR3 DNA is TGCAGTGCTAGAGATCGGGCAGGGGCATCCTACGAGCAGTACTTC. Its translation: CSARDRAGASYEQYF.

The table lists this clonotype with a few counts. A much more abundant neighbour one base away suggests this may be a read error. The chain carries TRBV28 and TRBJ2-1, with 11 bases identical to TRBD2. Germline V gene sequence: CDR1 MDHEN, CDR2 SYDVKM. The J segment lost 3 bases and the V segment lost 6 bases, leaving 4 bases of the junction unmatched. This CDR3 is built from 15 residues. This CDR3 reads CASRSGTSGYNEQFF. DNA of the CDR3: TGTGCCAGCAGATCCGGGACTAGCGGCTACAATGAGCAGTTCTTC.

This chain's CDR3 is CASSPRREYEQYF. The CDR3 DNA sequence: TGTGCCAGCAGTCCGAGACGGGAGTACGAGCAGTACTTC. The chain employs TRBV2 and TRBJ2-7, with D perhaps TRBD2 (6 bases). The germline V and J ends were trimmed by 5 bases and 4 bases, with 12 bases remaining between them. The germline CDR1 and CDR2 sequences are SNHLY and FYNNEI. The CDR3 spans 13 residues.

This clonotype was seen more than once but under ten times. The chain recombines TRBV6-2 or TRBV6-3 with TRBJ2-4; 7 positions match TRBD1. The J call is doubtful: the DNA matches TRBJ2-7 better. Germline-derived CDR1 and CDR2 are MNHEY and SVGEGT. This CDR3 is 16 amino acids long. CDR3 nucleotides: TGTGCCAGCAGTTACTCCCCTTTTGGGACAGATTACGAGCAGTACTTC. Its translation is CASSYSPFGTDYEQYF.

The V and J genes are TRBV15 and TRBJ1-1, with D perhaps matching TRBD1 (6 bases). Germline assignment: CDR1 LNHNV and CDR2 YYDKDF (reference sequence). The CDR3 covers 15 residues. Trimming stripped 4 bases from V and 1 base from J, with 13 bases between. CDR3 sequence: CATSKGGGANTEAFF. Written as DNA, the CDR3 is TGTGCCACCAGCAAAGGAGGGGGGGCGAACACTGAAGCTTTCTTT.

The chain carries TRBV12-3 or TRBV12-4 and TRBJ2-1; 7 bases match TRBD2. The assigned J gene may be wrong: the sequence end matches TRBJ2-7 better. This CDR3 comprises 14 residues. Here the CDR3 reads CASSLSGVYNEQYF. CDR3 DNA sequence: TGTGCCAGCAGTTTAAGCGGGGTCTACAATGAGCAGTACTTC.

This clonotype occurred a few times. The rearrangement uses TRBV24-1 and TRBJ2-1, with D hard to call. The CDR3 totals 13 residues. The germline V gene encodes CDR1 KGHDR and CDR2 SFDVKD. V was cut by 1 base and J by 4 bases, with 4 bases left in between. The CDR3 region has the DNA TGTGCCACCAGTGATTTAGGATACAATGAGCAGTTCTTC. It codes for CATSDLGYNEQFF.

There are a few counts of this clonotype. The chain employs TRBV10-3 and TRBJ2-7, with a tentative D call TRBD1 (6 bases). The V gene's germline CDR1 is ENHRY and CDR2 SYGVKD. The CDR3 runs 14 residues. V gave up 0 bases and J gave up 1 base, with 7 bases separating them. The CDR3 DNA sequence: TGTGCCATCAGTGAGTCGACAGGTTCCTACGAGCAGTACTTC. It specifies CAISESTGSYEQYF.

The chain carries TRBV7-9 and TRBJ2-7; D possibly corresponds to TRBD1 (5 bases). Between the trimmed V and J ends, which lost 5 bases and 3 bases, there was a span of 14 bases. The V gene's germline CDR1 is SEHNR and CDR2 FQNEAQ (reference sequence). This CDR3 has 14 amino acids. In DNA form, the CDR3 reads TGTGCCAGCAGCATATCAGGGATTATCTACGAGCAGTACTTC. This gives the protein CASSISGIIYEQYF. The variable domain in full, with the rest retrieved from reference TRBV7-9 and TRBJ2-7, is DTGVSQNPRHKITKRGQNVTFRCDPISEHNRLYWYRQTLGQGPEFLTYFQNEAQLEKSRLLSDRFSAERPKGSFSTLEIQRTEQGDSAMYLCASSISGIIYEQYFGPGTRLTVT.

This chain links TRBV7-9 with TRBJ1-2; D is ambiguous. Trimming took 5 bases from V and 0 from J, leaving 16 bases between them. CDR1 is SEHNR, CDR2 FQNEAQ, per germline (reference sequence). The CDR3 sequence is 16 residues long. DNA of the CDR3: TGTGCCAGCAGCAAGACCCCCAGGCGTCCTAACTATGGCTACACCTTC. Translating gives CASSKTPRRPNYGYTF.

The chain joins TRBV29-1 to TRBJ2-5; possibly TRBD2 for D (6 bases). CDR1 SQVTM and CDR2 ANQGSEA come from the germline V gene. V was cut by 2 bases and J by 2 bases, with 15 bases left in between. CDR3 length: 15 residues. The CDR3 reads CSVEKFPAGQETQYF. The CDR3 DNA is TGCAGCGTTGAAAAATTCCCGGCGGGACAAGAGACCCAGTACTTC.

This clonotype was recorded a few times. This chain connects TRBV12-5 to TRBJ1-2, with 7 nucleotides matching TRBD1. With 6 bases clipped from V and 3 bases from J, the junction kept 10 bases outside the gene matches. The CDR3 loop spans 15 amino acids. CDR1 and CDR2 (germline): LGHNT, FRNRAP. The CDR3: CASGPSGTAYYGYTF. CDR3 DNA sequence: TGTGCTAGTGGACCATCCGGGACAGCTTACTATGGCTACACCTTC.

V gene TRBV5-1 combines with J gene TRBJ2-3; 7 positions agree with TRBD1. The ends lost 1 base at V and 0 bases at J; junction bases unmatched: 5. Germline CDR1 SGHRS, CDR2 YFSETQ. This CDR3 is built from 16 residues. The CDR3 reads CASSLNEGQSTDTQYF. In DNA form, the CDR3 reads TGCGCCAGCAGCTTGAATGAGGGACAGAGCACAGATACGCAGTATTTT.

With respect to this clonotype: Sequence at one end of the junction differs from germline and may be a read error. The chain has TRBV29-1 and TRBJ1-1, with TRBD1 matching 7 bases. This CDR3 spans 11 amino acids. From germline, CDR1 is SQVTM and CDR2 ANQGSEA. The CDR3 nucleotides are TGCACCGGGACAGAGAACGCTGAAGCTTTCTTT. Its translation: CTGTENAEAFF. Complete variable domain (other parts from reference TRBV29-1 and TRBJ1-1): SAVISQKPSRDICQRGTSLTIQCQVDSQVTMMFWYRQQPGQSLTLIATANQGSEATYESGFVIDKFPISRPNLTFSTLTVSNMSPEDSSIYLCTGTENAEAFFGQGTRLTVV.

The V and J genes are TRBV18 and TRBJ2-1; TRBD2 agrees at 11 bases. Germline V lookup: CDR1 KGHSH, CDR2 LQKENI. The V and J ends lost 5 bases and 0 bases, in that order; junction bases with no gene match: 3. This CDR3 comprises 16 residues. The CDR3 DNA reads TGTGCCAGCTCAACGACTAGCGGGATCTCCTACAATGAGCAGTTCTTC. Residues: CASSTTSGISYNEQFF.

This clonotype was detected only a few times. The chain couples TRBV5-1 to TRBJ2-7, with 8 bases lining up with TRBD1. This CDR3 is built from 14 residues. Losses at the gene ends were 4 bases for V and 3 bases for J; bases not matched to a gene: 6. Germline V gene data show CDR1 as SGHRS and CDR2 as YFSETQ. The CDR3 sequence: CASSPGQAFYEQYF. CDR3 sequence (DNA): TGCGCCAGCAGCCCGGGACAGGCATTCTACGAGCAGTACTTC.

This clonotype was counted a few times. The rearrangement joins TRBV5-6 to TRBJ1-2; no clear D gene. V gave up 4 bases and J gave up 0 bases, with 13 bases separating them. The germline V gene has CDR1 SGHDT and CDR2 YYEEEE. The CDR3 consists of 15 residues. CDR3 region: CASSPNPRTNYGYTF. CDR3 DNA sequence: TGTGCCAGCAGCCCTAACCCCCGGACTAACTATGGCTACACCTTC.

The sample holds a few counts of this clonotype. The V call is TRBV3-1, the J call TRBJ2-5, with D possibly TRBD1 on 6 matching bases. The length of the CDR3 is 14 residues. Trimming took 2 bases from V and 2 from J, leaving 9 bases between them. Germline CDR1 LGHDT, CDR2 YNNKEL (reference sequence). CDR3 nucleotide sequence: TGTGCCAGCAGCCAAAGGGACATACAAGAGACCCAGTACTTC. It translates to CASSQRDIQETQYF.

This clonotype has at least ten counts. The V and J genes are TRBV20-1 and TRBJ2-1; D not certain. V was trimmed by 5 bases and J by 0 bases, leaving 8 bases between them. The CDR3 runs to 13 residues. Per the germline V gene, CDR1 is DFQATT and CDR2 is SNEGSKA (reference sequence). CDR3 DNA: TGCAGTGCTTCCCAGAGCTCCTACAATGAGCAGTTCTTC. Its translation: CSASQSSYNEQFF.

V gene TRBV7-6 combines with J gene TRBJ1-6; D remains unclear. Germline CDR1 SGHVS, CDR2 FNYEAQ. The CDR3 is made up of 14 amino acids. V was pared by 5 bases and J by 12 bases, with 17 bases between. The CDR3 nucleotides read TGTGCCAGCAGCCCTAGGGTCCGCTTAGGACCCCTCCACTTT. This gives the protein CASSPRVRLGPLHF.

This clonotype has a handful of counts. This chain joins TRBV25-1 and TRBJ2-7; 7 bases are a match to TRBD1. The CDR3 extends over 15 amino acids. V gave up 3 bases and J gave up 0 bases; unmatched junction bases: 5. The germline CDR1 and CDR2 sequences are MGHDK and SYGVNS. The CDR3 sequence: CASSDPTGSSYEQYF. The CDR3 DNA sequence: TGTGCCAGCAGTGACCCGACAGGGTCCTCCTACGAGCAGTACTTC.

The chain combines TRBV2 with TRBJ2-5; 10 bases match TRBD2. CDR1 and CDR2 (germline): SNHLY, FYNNEI. Unmatched junction bases numbered 2, after V lost 3 bases and J lost 1 base. The CDR3 consists of 15 residues. The CDR3 region is CASSDGLAAQETQYF. In nucleotides, the CDR3 is TGTGCCAGCAGTGATGGACTAGCGGCCCAAGAGACCCAGTACTTC.

V usage is TRBV5-1 and J usage is TRBJ1-1; 10 bases map to TRBD1. This CDR3 is 14 amino acids long. Germline assignment: CDR1 SGHRS and CDR2 YFSETQ. Unmatched junction bases numbered 9, after V lost 4 bases and J lost 9 bases. This CDR3 is CASSTGSDRGQAFF. The CDR3, as DNA: TGCGCCAGCAGCACCGGGAGTGACAGGGGGCAAGCTTTCTTT.

The V gene is TRBV15, the J gene TRBJ2-7; D is perhaps TRBD2 (5 bases). CDR1 and CDR2 from the germline V gene are LNHNV and YYDKDF (reference sequence). CDR3 length: 19 amino acids. Trimming left V 0 bases short and J 3 bases short, with 24 bases between. The CDR3 here is CATSRDYGSGPGKHYEQYF. DNA of the CDR3: TGTGCCACCAGCAGAGATTACGGGTCCGGGCCCGGGAAACACTACGAGCAGTACTTC.